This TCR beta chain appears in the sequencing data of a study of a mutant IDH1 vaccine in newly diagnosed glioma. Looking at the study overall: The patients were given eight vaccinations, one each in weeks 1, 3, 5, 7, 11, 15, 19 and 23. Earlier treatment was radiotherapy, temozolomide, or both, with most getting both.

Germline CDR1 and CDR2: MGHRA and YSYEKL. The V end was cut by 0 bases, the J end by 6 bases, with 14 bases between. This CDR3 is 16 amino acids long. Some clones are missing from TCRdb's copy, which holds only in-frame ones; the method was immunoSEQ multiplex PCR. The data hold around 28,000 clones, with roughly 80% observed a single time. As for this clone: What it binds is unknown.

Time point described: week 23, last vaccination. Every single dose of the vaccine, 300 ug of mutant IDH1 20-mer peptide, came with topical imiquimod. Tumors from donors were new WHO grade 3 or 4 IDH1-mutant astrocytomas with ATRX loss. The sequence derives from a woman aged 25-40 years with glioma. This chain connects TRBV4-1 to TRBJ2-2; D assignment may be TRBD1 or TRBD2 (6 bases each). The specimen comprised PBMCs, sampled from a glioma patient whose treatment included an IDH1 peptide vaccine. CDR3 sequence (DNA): TGCGCCAGCAGCCAAGATGGGGGGCGCTGGGCCGGGGAGCTGTTTTTT. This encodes CASSQDGGRWAGELFF.